This record looks at one T cell receptor beta chain sequence and its context. Which antigen it targets is not known. The sample holds no much larger clone one base away, and base qualities are not on file. Whole blood was collected in K2EDTA tubes by collaborating institutions according to the institutions' own protocols. For TCRbeta analysis, collaborators shipped samples in one of three forms: frozen whole blood, isolated PBMCs, or DNA extracted from either of those sample types. TCRbeta CDR3 regions were amplified from genomic DNA using the immunoSEQ Assay, a bias-controlled multiplex PCR. The authors' pipeline ran thus. The number of nucleated cells in each sample was estimated from the amplification of reference gene primers within the assay. Sequence reads were collapsed and filtered to measure the absolute abundance of every unique TCRbeta CDR3 rearrangement. Productive Simpson clonality was computed per sample as the square root of Simpson's diversity index over productive rearrangements. As stored in TCRdb, this immuneACCESS dataset retains in-frame rearrangements with V and J assigned. A fraction of the clones does not appear; measured against another copy, unresolved V genes explain less than half of the discrepancy, and the remainder lacks a known reason. V and J calls and clone size are copied from that table; D and trimming were computed from the DNA. Present in this sample are about 200,000 clones, about 80% of which were seen just once. 6.9% of the sample is held by the ten biggest clonotypes.

CDR3 length: 13 amino acids, cysteine to phenylalanine. This entry keeps only the CDR3 DNA: 39 bases, framed from base 1. Trimming takes 5 bases off V and 5 bases off J; junction bases not matched to a gene: 3. The data originate from a study of blood T cell repertoires in COVID-19 (dated by TCRdb to 2018 to 2020). Concerning the study at large: The collaborator samples originated in the United States, Italy and Spain and spanned the acute and convalescent phases of COVID-19. The prospective study material was composed of cDNA or gDNA derived from T cells, B-cell-depleted T cells, or PBMCs. Deeply sampled blood TCRbeta repertoires from subjects exposed to, actively infected with, or recovered from COVID-19 were included in the dataset. A freely available public database, intended as a resource for researchers studying the immune response to SARS-CoV-2, is where the repertoires were released. Samples were obtained from the ongoing ImmuneRACE study (first 160 participants) and from over a thousand subjects provided by 6 global collaborators. Sample metadata almost always included a de-identified subject ID, COVID-19 status, age in years and sex. Where available, HLA class I and class II types were obtained from metadata supplied by the sample provider rather than from assay-based typing.

The paper's findings and limits, for the study overall: Clinical and demographic metadata were provided uncurated, with the amount varying by source and participant.

The sequence came from a man aged 55 to 69 with acute or convalescent COVID-19. The V and J genes are TRBV12-3 or TRBV12-4 and TRBJ1-1, and 9 junction bases match TRBD1. Material for sequencing was peripheral blood. For the CDR3, the sequence is CASSPQGATEAFF. In nucleotides, the sequence is TGTGCCAGCAGTCCACAGGGGGCGACTGAAGCTTTCTTT.